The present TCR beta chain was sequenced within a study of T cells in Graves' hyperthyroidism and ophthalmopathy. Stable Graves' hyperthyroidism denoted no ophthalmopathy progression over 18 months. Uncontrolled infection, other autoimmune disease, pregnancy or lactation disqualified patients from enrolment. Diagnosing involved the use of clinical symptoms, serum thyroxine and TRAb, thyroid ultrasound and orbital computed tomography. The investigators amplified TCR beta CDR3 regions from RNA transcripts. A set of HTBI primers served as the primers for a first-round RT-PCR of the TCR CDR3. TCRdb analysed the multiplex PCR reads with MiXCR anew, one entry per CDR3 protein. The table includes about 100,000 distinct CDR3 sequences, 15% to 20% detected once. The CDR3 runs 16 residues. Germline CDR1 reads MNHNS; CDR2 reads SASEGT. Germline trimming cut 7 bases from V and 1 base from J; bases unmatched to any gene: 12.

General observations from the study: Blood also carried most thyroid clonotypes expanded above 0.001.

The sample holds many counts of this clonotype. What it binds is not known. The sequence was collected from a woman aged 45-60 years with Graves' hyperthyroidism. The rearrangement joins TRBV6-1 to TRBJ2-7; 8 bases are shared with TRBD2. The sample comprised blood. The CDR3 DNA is TGTGCCAGCACCCCAAGGGCAGCGGGAGTGTCCTACGAGCAGTACTTC. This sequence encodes CASTPRAAGVSYEQYF.